The entry below gives a single T cell receptor beta chain sequence along with its context. Its specificity is not known. This sample is part of a study of shared clonotypes between healthy human individuals. Broader study findings: Blood was the sole source, and tissue repertoires probably differ. It was observed that 4% to 6% of naive CD4 clonotypes were shared across a handful of donors.

Donors, healthy HIV-negative adults, lacked recent acute infections or vaccinations. Profiling relied on immunoSEQ multiplex PCR, and the TCRdb table lists in-frame clones only, not all of them. Of over 300,000 clones detected, around 86% appear once; the ten largest clones hold 15% to 20%. This receptor was identified in a man younger than 35 in good health. The sample was memory CD8+ T cells sorted from blood. Documented subset: CD45RO+ cells pooled with CCR7-negative TemRA cells.

The CDR3 DNA sequence: TGCGCCAGCAGCTTGGTGAGCGGGAACGAGCAGTACTTC. It specifies CASSLVSGNEQYF. The chain is built from TRBV5-1 and TRBJ2-7; TRBD2 agrees at 7 bases. The CDR3 spans 13 residues. The J segment lost 5 bases and the V segment lost 0 bases, leaving 2 bases of the junction unmatched. Germline CDR1 and CDR2: SGHRS and YFSETQ.